This entry lists 11 T cell receptor beta chains sequenced from one sample in a study of blood T cell repertoires in COVID-19 (dated by TCRdb to about 2020). Receptor amplification or capture employed the immunoSEQ multiplex PCR assay. Imported from immuneACCESS, the table was reduced by TCRdb to in-frame sequences with V and J called. These copies leave out some clones; in studies compared against another copy, an unresolved V gene accounts for under half, and the cause of the remainder is not known. The table for this sample lists about 68,000 clones; 80% of them were counted only once. The ten biggest clones cover approximately 12% of the sample. The sample taken for sequencing was peripheral blood. The receptors shown here come from a human donor in a cohort sampled during active COVID-19.

This clone appeared a few times. This chain uses TRBV6-5 with TRBJ1-1; D remains unclear. V gave up 9 bases and J gave up 4 bases, with 15 bases separating them. The CDR3 covers 13 residues. The V gene's germline CDR1 is MNHEY and CDR2 SVGAGI. The CDR3 is CASLDWAFTEAFF. The DNA of the CDR3 is TGTGCCAGTTTGGACTGGGCATTCACTGAAGCTTTCTTT.

This clone was counted only a few times. The genes are TRBV7-9 and TRBJ1-5; D is possibly TRBD1 (6 bases). This CDR3 spans 14 amino acids. Per germline, CDR1 SEHNR and CDR2 FQNEAQ (reference sequence). The V end was cut by 5 bases, the J end by 8 bases, with 16 bases between. The CDR3 DNA reads as TGTGCCAGCAGCCTAGACAGGACAATGGAGCCCCAGCATTTT. Translation gives CASSLDRTMEPQHF. The full variable domain, with the rest looked up from reference TRBV7-9 and TRBJ1-5, is DTGVSQNPRHKITKRGQNVTFRCDPISEHNRLYWYRQTLGQGPEFLTYFQNEAQLEKSRLLSDRFSAERPKGSFSTLEIQRTEQGDSAMYLCASSLDRTMEPQHFGDGTRLSIL.

The chain recombines TRBV19 with TRBJ2-1, with TRBD2 matching over 7 bases. The length of the CDR3 is 13 residues. V shed 6 bases and J 9 bases; nucleotides not matched to a gene: 8. The germline V gene has CDR1 LNHDA and CDR2 SQIVND (reference sequence). Written as DNA, the CDR3 is TGTGCCAGTAGCGTGGGAGGGGCCCCTGAGCAGTTCTTC. Its translation: CASSVGGAPEQFF.

The gene calls are TRBV18 and TRBJ1-5; the D gene is possibly TRBD1 (5 bases). Germline CDR1 KGHSH, CDR2 LQKENI. The V end lost 3 bases, the J end lost 0 bases, and 9 bases lay between the germline ends. This CDR3 is 15 amino acids long. As DNA, the CDR3 is TGTGCCAGCTCACCGGACACCTATAGCAATCAGCCCCAGCATTTT. It encodes CASSPDTYSNQPQHF.

The rearrangement joins TRBV6-2 or TRBV6-3 to TRBJ1-1; TRBD1 matches at 7 bases. CDR1 and CDR2 from the germline V gene are MNHEY and SVGEGT. V trimming: 2 bases; J trimming: 5 bases; junction bases outside the gene matches: 5. This CDR3 contains 14 residues. The DNA of the CDR3 is TGTGCCAGCAGTTACCAGGGCAGGGGGACTGAAGCTTTCTTT. Residues: CASSYQGRGTEAFF.

The chain joins TRBV12-3 or TRBV12-4 to TRBJ2-1; the D is unclear. The V end was cut by 6 bases, the J end by 1 base, with 7 bases between. The CDR3 loop spans 13 amino acids. The DNA for the CDR3 is TGTGCCAGCAGGTCTAGGTCCTACAATGAGCAGTTCTTC. Translating it yields CASRSRSYNEQFF.

This chain uses TRBV6-2 or TRBV6-3 with TRBJ2-1; 8 bases are shared with TRBD2. The trim removed 6 bases at V and 10 bases at J, leaving 8 bases unmatched. Germline assignment: CDR1 MNHEY and CDR2 SVGEGT. This CDR3 contains 13 residues. The CDR3 DNA follows: TGTGCCAGCAGCTTAGCGGGGACAACGGAGCAGTTCTTC. It translates to CASSLAGTTEQFF.

The V and J genes are TRBV7-8 and TRBJ2-3; D is uncertain. V lost 1 base, J lost 0 bases, and 11 bases lay in between. The CDR3 is 16 amino acids. The germline gives CDR1 SGHVS, CDR2 FQNEAQ. CDR3 sequence (DNA): TGTGCCAGCAGCTTAGAACTCCCTGAGAGCACAGATACGCAGTATTTT. As protein: CASSLELPESTDTQYF.

V gene TRBV3-1 (or the pseudogene TRBV3-2) combines with J gene TRBJ1-2; TRBD1 matches 10 bases. This CDR3 contains 14 residues. V lost 0 bases, J lost 8 bases, and 3 bases stayed unmatched. Germline V gene sequence: CDR1 LGHDT, CDR2 YNNKEL (reference sequence). This CDR3 reads CASSQEGQGSGYTF. In DNA form, the CDR3 reads TGTGCCAGCAGCCAAGAGGGACAGGGGAGCGGCTACACCTTC.

The V call is TRBV20-1, the J call TRBJ1-5; a possible D gene is TRBD1 (6 bases). Deletions cut 3 bases from V and 2 bases from J, with 17 bases between. The V gene's germline CDR1 is DFQATT and CDR2 SNEGSKA (reference sequence). This CDR3 region has 16 residues. The DNA of the CDR3 is TGCAGTGCTAGTCCTCCCAGGGGAAGAGGCAATCAGCCCCAGCATTTT. This translates into CSASPPRGRGNQPQHF.

The chain combines TRBV18 with TRBJ2-1; TRBD1 aligns across 11 bases. Germline V gives CDR1 KGHSH, CDR2 LQKENI. The CDR3 is 15 amino acids. Trimming cost V 5 bases and J 4 bases; bases outside gene matches: 4. The CDR3 loop is CASSTDRGLYNEQFF. The CDR3 DNA follows: TGTGCCAGCTCAACGGACAGGGGGCTTTACAATGAGCAGTTCTTC.